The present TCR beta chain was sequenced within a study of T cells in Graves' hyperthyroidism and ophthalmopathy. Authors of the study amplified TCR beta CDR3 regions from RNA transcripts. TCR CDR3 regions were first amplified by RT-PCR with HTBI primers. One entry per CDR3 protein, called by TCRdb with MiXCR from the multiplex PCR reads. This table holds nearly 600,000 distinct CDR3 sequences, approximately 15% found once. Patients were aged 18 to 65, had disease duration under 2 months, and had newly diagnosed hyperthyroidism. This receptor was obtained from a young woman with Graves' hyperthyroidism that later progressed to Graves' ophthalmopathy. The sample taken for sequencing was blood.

The CDR3 reads CASSLVGYSFSGANVLTF. The CDR3 DNA is TGTGCCAGCAGCTTGGTGGGCTACAGCTTCTCTGGGGCCAACGTCCTGACTTTC. The J gene is TRBJ2-6, the V gene TRBV5-8, with unresolved D. Trimming stripped 0 bases from V and 0 bases from J, with 13 bases between. The CDR3 is made up of 18 amino acids. The germline V gene has CDR1 SGHTS and CDR2 YDEGEE.